The source of this TCR beta chain is a study of PD-1 blockade in classical Hodgkin lymphoma. A remark on this clone: Its antigen is unidentified.

Study-level points and caveats: Undefined causes, possibly disease activity or prior therapy, underlie the repertoire differences. Newly diagnosed and completely responding patients shared comparable baseline diversity.

The table came from immunoSEQ multiplex PCR; TCRdb's copy has only in-frame clones and leaves some out. The sample includes 40,000 to 50,000 clones, around 74% of them seen just once. Sample time point: cycle 4 day 1 (C4D1), after about 6 weeks of nivolumab. Every one of the patients relapsed after autologous stem cell transplantation (brentuximab vedotin exposure was variable). This specimen consisted of peripheral blood mononuclear cells (PBMCs), obtained before the fourth cycle of nivolumab. The source is a human donor with classical Hodgkin lymphoma.

CDR3 bases: TGCGCCAGCAGCTTGGTGGGGCAGGGGGATCAAGAGACCCAGTACTTC. Its protein product is CASSLVGQGDQETQYF. This chain uses TRBV5-1 with TRBJ2-5; 7 positions agree with TRBD1. J lost 2 bases, V lost 0 bases, and 7 bases had no gene match. CDR3 size: 16 residues. Germline V gives CDR1 SGHRS, CDR2 YFSETQ.